This is a list of T cell receptor beta chains from one sample in a study of blood T cell repertoires in COVID-19. This table comes from immunoSEQ multiplex PCR, and its TCRdb copy is limited to in-frame clones, with some not included. This sample has roughly 67,000 clones, with approximately 73% found just once. Source material: peripheral blood. These TCRs come from a woman aged 50 to 60 with active or convalescent COVID-19. Both conserved end residues are part of each CDR3. A D gene is named only where the DNA matches it firmly. A row's size may be missing; if present it is once, few, many or a size class.

V gene	clone size	D gene	J gene	CDR3 protein	CDR3 DNA
TRBV27	.	.	TRBJ2-1	CASSPTGNEQFF	TGTGCCAGCAGTCCCACCGGCAATGAGCAGTTCTTC
TRBV2	.	TRBD2	TRBJ2-1	CASSSGRGLYNEQFF	TGTGCCAGCAGTAGCGGGAGGGGTCTTTACAATGAGCAGTTCTTC
TRBV3-1/TRBV3-2	.	.	TRBJ2-1	CASSPRDKPSLQQFF	TGTGCCAGCAGCCCACGGGACAAACCCTCCCTCCAGCAGTTCTTC
TRBV10-3	few	TRBD2	TRBJ2-7	CAISAGLAGTFF	TGTGCCATCAGTGCTGGACTAGCGGGAACGTTCTTC
TRBV19	.	.	TRBJ2-1	CASSIVQGQYEQFF	TGTGCCAGTAGTATAGTTCAGGGTCAATATGAGCAGTTCTTC
TRBV18	.	.	TRBJ1-2	CASSPTQDIIEGYTF	TGTGCCAGCTCACCGACACAGGATATAATTGAGGGCTACACCTTC
TRBV4-3	.	.	TRBJ1-4	CASSQDLARSATNEKLFF	TGCGCCAGCAGCCAAGATCTAGCAAGATCTGCGACTAATGAAAAACTGTTTTTT
TRBV4-3	once	TRBD2	TRBJ2-3	CASSQDLGGYDTDTQYF	TGCGCCAGCAGCCAAGATTTGGGAGGGTATGACACAGATACGCAGTATTTT
TRBV9	.	TRBD2	TRBJ2-5	CASSVGGLATETQYF	TGTGCCAGCAGCGTAGGGGGACTAGCGACGGAGACCCAGTACTTC
TRBV4-3	once	.	TRBJ2-3	CASSQVPRGITDTQYF	TGCGCCAGCAGCCAAGTGCCGCGCGGGATCACAGATACGCAGTATTTT
TRBV18	.	.	TRBJ1-3	CASSSGGTPGNTIYF	TGTGCCAGCTCGTCCGGGGGTACACCTGGAAACACCATATATTTT
TRBV5-8	.	.	TRBJ1-6	CASEGAAHNSPLHF	TGTGCCAGCGAAGGGGCCGCTCATAATTCACCCCTCCACTTT
TRBV21-1	.	.	TRBJ1-6	CASSMVRVDSPLHF	TGTGCCAGCAGCATGGTACGGGTGGATTCACCCCTCCACTTT
TRBV7-7	.	.	TRBJ2-2	CASSLERGTGELFF	TGTGCTAGCAGCTTAGAAAGGGGAACCGGGGAGCTGTTTTTT
TRBV18	.	.	TRBJ1-1	CASSPNSDTEAFF	TGTGCCAGCTCACCAAATTCGGACACTGAAGCTTTCTTT
TRBV7-9	.	TRBD2	TRBJ2-3	CASSRLAGGPDTQYF	TGTGCCAGCAGCAGACTAGCGGGAGGTCCAGATACGCAGTATTTT
TRBV2	.	TRBD1	TRBJ1-5	CASSGTGGRGQPQHF	TGTGCCAGCAGTGGCACAGGGGGTCGGGGTCAGCCCCAGCATTTT
TRBV12-3/TRBV12-4	.	.	TRBJ2-5	CASSLSDFGTQYF	TGTGCCAGCAGCCTCTCTGATTTCGGGACCCAGTACTTC
TRBV7-2	.	TRBD2	TRBJ2-1	CASRLGTNLYNEQFF	TGTGCCAGCAGACTGGGGACTAACTTATACAATGAGCAGTTCTTC
TRBV10-2	once	.	TRBJ1-2	CASSESVSGGGYGYTF	TGCGCCAGCAGTGAGTCGGTGTCGGGGGGCGGCTATGGCTACACCTTC
TRBV3-1/TRBV3-2	many	.	TRBJ2-3	CASSQGGGITDTQYF	TGTGCCAGCAGCCAAGGGGGCGGTATCACAGATACGCAGTATTTT
TRBV7-8	.	TRBD1	TRBJ1-2	CASSPGTEYGYTF	TGTGCCAGCAGCCCCGGGACAGAGTATGGCTACACCTTC
TRBV24-1	.	.	TRBJ2-3	CATSDPGSGTDTQYF	TGTGCCACCAGTGATCCCGGGAGTGGTACAGATACGCAGTATTTT
TRBV18	.	.	TRBJ2-2	CASSPLQGANTGELFF	TGTGCCAGCTCACCACTACAGGGCGCGAACACCGGGGAGCTGTTTTTT
TRBV5-4	.	TRBD1	TRBJ1-1	CASSARQGTNTEAFF	TGTGCCAGCAGCGCTCGACAGGGGACGAACACTGAAGCTTTCTTT
TRBV30	.	TRBD1	TRBJ2-7	CAWSAGTATYEQYF	TGTGCCTGGAGCGCCGGGACAGCAACCTACGAGCAGTACTTC